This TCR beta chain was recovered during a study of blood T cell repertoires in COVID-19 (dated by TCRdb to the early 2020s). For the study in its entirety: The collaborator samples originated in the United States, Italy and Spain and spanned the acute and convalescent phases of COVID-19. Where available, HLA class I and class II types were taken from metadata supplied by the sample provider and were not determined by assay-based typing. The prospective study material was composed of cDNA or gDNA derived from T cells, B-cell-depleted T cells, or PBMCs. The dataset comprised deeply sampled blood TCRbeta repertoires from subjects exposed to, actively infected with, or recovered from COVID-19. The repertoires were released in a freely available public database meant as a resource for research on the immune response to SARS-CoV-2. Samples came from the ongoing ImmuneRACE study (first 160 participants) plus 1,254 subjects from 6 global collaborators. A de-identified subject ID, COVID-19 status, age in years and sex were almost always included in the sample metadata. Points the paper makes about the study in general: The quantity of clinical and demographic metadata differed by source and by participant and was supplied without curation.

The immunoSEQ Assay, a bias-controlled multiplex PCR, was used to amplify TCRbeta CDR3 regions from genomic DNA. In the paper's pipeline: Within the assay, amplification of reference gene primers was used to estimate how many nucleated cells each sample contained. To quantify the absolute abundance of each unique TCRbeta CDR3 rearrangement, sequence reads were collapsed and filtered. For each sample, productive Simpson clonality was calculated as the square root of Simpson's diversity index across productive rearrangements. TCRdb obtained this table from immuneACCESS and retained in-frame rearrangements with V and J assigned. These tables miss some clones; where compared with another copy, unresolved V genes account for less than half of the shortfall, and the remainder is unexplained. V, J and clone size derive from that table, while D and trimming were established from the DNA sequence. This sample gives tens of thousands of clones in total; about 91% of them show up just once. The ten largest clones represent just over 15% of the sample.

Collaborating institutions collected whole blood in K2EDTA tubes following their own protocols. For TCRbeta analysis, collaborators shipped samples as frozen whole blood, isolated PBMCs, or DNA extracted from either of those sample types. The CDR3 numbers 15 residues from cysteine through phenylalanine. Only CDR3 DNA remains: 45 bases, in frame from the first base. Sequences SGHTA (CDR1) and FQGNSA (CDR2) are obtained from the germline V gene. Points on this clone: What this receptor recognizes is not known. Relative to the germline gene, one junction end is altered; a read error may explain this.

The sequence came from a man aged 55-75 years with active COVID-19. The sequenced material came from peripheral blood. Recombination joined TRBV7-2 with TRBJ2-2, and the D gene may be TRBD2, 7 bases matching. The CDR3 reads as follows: CASSLAAGATGELFF. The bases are TGTGCCAGCAGCCTAGCCGCGGGGGCCACCGGGGAGCTGTTTTTT.